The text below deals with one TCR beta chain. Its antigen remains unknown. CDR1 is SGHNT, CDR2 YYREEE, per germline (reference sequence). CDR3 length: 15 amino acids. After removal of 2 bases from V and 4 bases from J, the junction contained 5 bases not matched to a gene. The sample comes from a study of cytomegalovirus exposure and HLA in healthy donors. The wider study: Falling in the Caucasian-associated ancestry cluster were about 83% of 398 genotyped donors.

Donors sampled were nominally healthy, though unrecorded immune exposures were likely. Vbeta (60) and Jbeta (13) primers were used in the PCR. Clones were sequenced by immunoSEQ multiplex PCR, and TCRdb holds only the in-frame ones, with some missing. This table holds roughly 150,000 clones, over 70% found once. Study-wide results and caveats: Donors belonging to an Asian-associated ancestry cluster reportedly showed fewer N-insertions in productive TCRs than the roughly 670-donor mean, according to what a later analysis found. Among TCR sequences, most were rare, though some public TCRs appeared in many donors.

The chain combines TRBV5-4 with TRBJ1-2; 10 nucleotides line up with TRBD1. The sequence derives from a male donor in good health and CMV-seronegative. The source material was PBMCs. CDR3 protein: CASSFGQGVRYGYTF. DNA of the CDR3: TGTGCCAGCAGCTTCGGACAGGGGGTCCGCTATGGCTACACCTTC.